Listed here are 18 T cell receptor beta chains from one sample, sequenced in a study of blood T cell repertoires in COVID-19. TCRdb keeps only in-frame clones here, not all; method: immunoSEQ multiplex PCR. Here the sample spans about 500,000 clones, roughly nine tenths being singletons. Sequencing was performed on peripheral blood. The receptors were sampled from a man between 18 and 29 years old with COVID-19, enrolled during active disease.

V is TRBV28 and J is TRBJ1-4, with a possible D match to TRBD1 (5 bases). The CDR3 is made up of 15 amino acids. CDR1 is MDHEN and CDR2 is SYDVKM in the germline V gene. V dropped 6 bases and J dropped 8 bases, with 19 bases sitting between them. This CDR3 reads CASSEPGGVEEKLFF. DNA of the CDR3: TGTGCCAGCAGCGAACCAGGAGGGGTGGAGGAAAAACTGTTTTTT.

The genes are TRBV7-9 and TRBJ2-1; D call uncertain. The germline CDR1 and CDR2 sequences are SEHNR and FQNEAQ (reference sequence). Trimming cost V 3 bases and J 5 bases, with 2 bases left between them. This CDR3 contains 11 residues. This chain's CDR3 is CASSFDNEQFF. In DNA form, the CDR3 reads TGTGCCAGCAGCTTCGACAATGAGCAGTTCTTC.

V and J are TRBV15 and TRBJ2-3; D might be TRBD1 (6 bases). CDR3 size: 16 residues. The germline CDR1 and CDR2 sequences are LNHNV and YYDKDF (reference sequence). The germline V and J ends were trimmed by 3 bases and 2 bases, with 15 bases remaining between them. CDR3 amino acids: CATSSKTGKVTDTQYF. CDR3 DNA sequence: TGTGCCACCAGCAGTAAAACAGGGAAGGTCACAGATACGCAGTATTTT.

This chain uses TRBV3-1 (or the pseudogene TRBV3-2) with TRBJ2-2; the D is unclear. Germline assignment: CDR1 LGHDT and CDR2 YNNKEL (reference sequence). V was clipped by 1 base and J by 7 bases, with 13 bases between them. The length of the CDR3 is 15 residues. CDR3 DNA: TGTGCCAGCAGCCAAGGGGCTTTATTCAGCGGGGAGCTGTTTTTT. This sequence encodes CASSQGALFSGELFF.

This clone was found once. The chain uses TRBV4-1 and TRBJ2-7; 8 bases match TRBD1. Germline CDR1 MGHRA, CDR2 YSYEKL. This CDR3 is 17 amino acids long. The trim removed 1 base at V and 3 bases at J, leaving 11 bases unmatched. The CDR3 reads CASSQALLGQGDYEQYF. The CDR3 region has the DNA TGCGCCAGCAGCCAAGCCTTGTTAGGACAGGGAGACTACGAGCAGTACTTC.

The chain is built from TRBV11-1 and TRBJ2-7, with D possibly being TRBD2 (6 bases). CDR1 SGHAT and CDR2 FQDESV come from the germline V gene (reference sequence). The CDR3 runs to 15 residues. The germline V and J ends were trimmed by 2 bases and 4 bases, with 15 bases remaining between them. CDR3 sequence reads: CASSLSDGSMYEQYF. The CDR3 DNA follows: TGTGCCAGCAGCTTATCCGACGGGAGCATGTACGAGCAGTACTTC.

The chain links TRBV2 to TRBJ2-2; possible D gene TRBD1, 6 bases. The CDR3 is made up of 15 amino acids. Germline CDR1 reads SNHLY; CDR2 reads FYNNEI. V gave up 7 bases and J gave up 2 bases, with 14 bases separating them. CDR3: CASNTGTRNTGELFF. CDR3 in DNA: TGTGCCAGCAACACCGGGACAAGAAACACCGGGGAGCTGTTTTTT. Full variable domain (outside the CDR3, taken from reference TRBV2 and TRBJ2-2): EPEVTQTPSHQVTQMGQEVILRCVPISNHLYFYWYRQILGQKVEFLVSFYNNEISEKSEIFDDQFSVERPDGSNFTLKIRSTKLEDSAMYFCASNTGTRNTGELFFGEGSRLTVL.

This clone came up once. The rearrangement joins TRBV5-4 to TRBJ2-6; 7 bases line up with TRBD1. The length of the CDR3 is 17 residues. The trim removed 4 bases at V and 2 bases at J, leaving 9 bases unmatched. The germline CDR1 and CDR2 sequences are SGHNT and YYREEE (reference sequence). CDR3 sequence: CASSKRTGGPGANVLTF. The CDR3 DNA is TGTGCCAGCAGCAAACGGACAGGCGGGCCTGGGGCCAACGTCCTGACTTTC.

V gene TRBV5-1 combines with J gene TRBJ2-1; D gene unclear. Germline assignment: CDR1 SGHRS and CDR2 YFSETQ. V dropped 0 bases and J dropped 8 bases, with 12 bases sitting between them. The CDR3 runs to 14 residues. CDR3 coding DNA: TGCGCCAGCAGCTTGGAGGCTAGTATCGATGAGCAGTTCTTC. Amino acid sequence: CASSLEASIDEQFF.

The rearrangement joins TRBV5-4 to TRBJ2-4, with 7 bases fitting TRBD1. CDR1 and CDR2 (germline): SGHNT, YYREEE (reference sequence). This CDR3 comprises 16 residues. V shed 0 bases, J shed 2 bases, and the junction held 5 bases outside the gene matches. The CDR3 nucleotides read TGTGCCAGCAGCTTGGTAGGGGGCGGCCCCAAAAACATTCAGTACTTC. It is translated as CASSLVGGGPKNIQYF.

The chain couples TRBV7-9 to TRBJ2-5, with a possible D match to TRBD1 (7 bases). V lost 10 bases and J lost 4, with 19 bases in between. CDR1 and CDR2 (germline): SEHNR, FQNEAQ (reference sequence). The CDR3 has 14 residues. The CDR3 nucleotides read TGTGCCACCCAAGGGCAGGGGGGCGGAGAGACCCAGTACTTC. Translation: CATQGQGGGETQYF.

V and J are TRBV7-2 and TRBJ1-1; D gene uncertain. The CDR3 runs to 14 residues. CDR1 is SGHTA and CDR2 is FQGNSA in the germline V gene. Trimming stripped 4 bases from V and 7 bases from J, with 16 bases between. The CDR3 nucleotides are TGTGCCAGCAGCTCGGCCAGTAGGGAGGATGAAGCTTTCTTT. Translation gives CASSSASREDEAFF.

The J gene is TRBJ2-3, the V gene TRBV9, with a tentative D call TRBD2 (5 bases). Germline V gives CDR1 SGDLS, CDR2 YYNGEE. V gave up 0 bases and J gave up 2 bases, with 13 bases separating them. CDR3 length: 16 amino acids. As DNA, the CDR3 is TGTGCCAGCAGCGTAGGTGGAGGTTCGCCCACAGATACGCAGTATTTT. Protein product: CASSVGGGSPTDTQYF.

A few counts support this clone. The chain employs TRBV5-1 and TRBJ1-2; 7 bases match TRBD1. The CDR3 has 15 amino acids. CDR1 and CDR2 (germline): SGHRS, YFSETQ. V trimming: 4 bases; J trimming: 6 bases; junction bases outside the gene matches: 12. Here the CDR3 DNA reads TGCGCCAGCAGCACTAACGGAGACAGGGTTGATGGCTACACCTTC. This encodes CASSTNGDRVDGYTF.

This chain links TRBV19 with TRBJ1-5; possibly TRBD1 for D (6 bases). The CDR3 sequence is 13 residues long. Trimming cost V 5 bases and J 7 bases, with 12 bases left between them. Germline CDR1 reads LNHDA; CDR2 reads SQIVND (reference sequence). The CDR3 loop is CASSGEGDQPQHF. DNA of the CDR3: TGTGCCAGTAGTGGGGAGGGGGACCAGCCCCAGCATTTT.

This clone was seen once. CDR3 sequence: CASSLAGTANTGELFF. The CDR3 DNA is TGTGCCAGCAGCTTGGCCGGGACAGCGAACACCGGGGAGCTGTTTTTT. The chain is built from TRBV11-2 and TRBJ2-2; 7 nucleotides agree with TRBD1. The CDR3 length is 16 residues. V lost 3 bases and J lost 0; bases outside the gene matches: 4. Germline V gene lookup returns CDR1 SGHAT and CDR2 FQNNGV. Together with reference TRBV11-2 and TRBJ2-2, the CDR3 gives the full variable domain: EAGVAQSPRYKIIEKRQSVAFWCNPISGHATLYWYQQILGQGPKLLIQFQNNGVVDDSQLPKDRFSAERLKGVDSTLKIQPAKLEDSAVYLCASSLAGTANTGELFFGEGSRLTVL.

This clone was picked up a small number of times. J is TRBJ1-5 and V is TRBV10-1; possible D gene TRBD1, 5 bases. CDR3 length: 16 residues. Trimming shortened V by 0 bases and J by 3 bases, and 12 bases separated the two germline ends. Germline V gene data show CDR1 as WNHNN and CDR2 as SYGVQD (reference sequence). The chain's CDR3 is CASSESVYRLNQPQHF. CDR3 in DNA: TGCGCCAGCAGTGAGTCGGTGTACAGGCTCAATCAGCCCCAGCATTTT.

V gene TRBV5-1 combines with J gene TRBJ1-1; D might be TRBD1 (6 bases). Germline CDR1 reads SGHRS; CDR2 reads YFSETQ. V dropped 4 bases and J dropped 2 bases, with 15 bases sitting between them. The CDR3 has 15 amino acids. The CDR3 DNA is TGCGCCAGCAGCCCACAGGGAATGAAAAACACTGAAGCTTTCTTT. Protein product: CASSPQGMKNTEAFF.